Given below is one TCR beta chain in context. Its matching antigen is unknown. This sample was taken from a study of blood T cells in healthy people across ages. Whole-study findings and limits: Naive CD4+ cell counts and diversity both ran higher in long-lived than in aged donors.

Combining a sample-barcoded 5' primer with a J-beta primer mix, a second PCR ran for 7 to 11 cycles. Using its own MiXCR run on the 5' RACE reads, TCRdb lists one record per CDR3 protein. The sample consists of about 1.6 million distinct CDR3 sequences, about 31% of them appearing once. V lost 4 bases to trimming and J lost 4 bases, with 23 bases between them. Germline assignment: CDR1 DFQATT and CDR2 SNEGSKA (reference sequence). CDR3 length equals 17 residues. The chain joins TRBV20-1 to TRBJ1-5, with D tentatively TRBD1 (5 bases). Material for sequencing was blood. The sequence came from a woman aged 25 to 39 in good health. The CDR3 region has the DNA TGCAGTGCTACCAAACCTACAGGATCAAGCAAAAATCAGCCCCAGCATTTT. Its protein product is CSATKPTGSSKNQPQHF.